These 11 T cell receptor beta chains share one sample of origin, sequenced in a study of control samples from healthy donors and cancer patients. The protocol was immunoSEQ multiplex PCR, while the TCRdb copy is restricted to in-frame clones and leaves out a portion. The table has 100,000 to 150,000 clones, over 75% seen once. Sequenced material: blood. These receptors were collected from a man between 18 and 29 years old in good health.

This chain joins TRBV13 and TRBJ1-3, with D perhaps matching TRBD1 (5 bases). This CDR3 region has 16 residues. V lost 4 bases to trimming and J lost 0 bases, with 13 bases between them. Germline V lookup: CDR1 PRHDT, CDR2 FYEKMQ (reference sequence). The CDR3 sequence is CASSSNDRSSGNTIYF. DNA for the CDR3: TGTGCCAGCAGCTCGAACGACAGAAGCTCTGGAAACACCATATATTTT.

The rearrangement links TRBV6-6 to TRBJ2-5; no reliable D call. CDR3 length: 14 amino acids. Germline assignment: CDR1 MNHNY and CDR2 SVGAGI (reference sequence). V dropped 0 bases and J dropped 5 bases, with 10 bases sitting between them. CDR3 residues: CASSYSNRGETQYF. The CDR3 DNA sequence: TGTGCCAGCAGTTACTCGAATCGCGGCGAGACCCAGTACTTC.

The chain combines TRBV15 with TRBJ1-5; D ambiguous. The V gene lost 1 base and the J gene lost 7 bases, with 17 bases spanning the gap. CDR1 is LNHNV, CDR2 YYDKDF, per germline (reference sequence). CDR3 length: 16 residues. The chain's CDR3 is CATSRGMAGVKQPQHF. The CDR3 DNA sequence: TGTGCCACCAGCAGAGGAATGGCCGGGGTAAAACAGCCCCAGCATTTT.

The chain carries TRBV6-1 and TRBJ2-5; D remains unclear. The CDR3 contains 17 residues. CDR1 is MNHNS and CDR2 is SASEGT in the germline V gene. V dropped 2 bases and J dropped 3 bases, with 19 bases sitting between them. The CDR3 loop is CASSEYFVLSKEETQYF. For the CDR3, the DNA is TGTGCCAGCAGTGAATATTTCGTTTTGTCTAAGGAAGAGACCCAGTACTTC.

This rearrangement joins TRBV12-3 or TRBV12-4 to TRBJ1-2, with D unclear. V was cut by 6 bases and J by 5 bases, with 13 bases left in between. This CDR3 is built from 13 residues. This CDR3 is CASRPRTGYGYTF. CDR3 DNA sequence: TGTGCCAGCAGACCCCGAACTGGTTATGGCTACACCTTC.

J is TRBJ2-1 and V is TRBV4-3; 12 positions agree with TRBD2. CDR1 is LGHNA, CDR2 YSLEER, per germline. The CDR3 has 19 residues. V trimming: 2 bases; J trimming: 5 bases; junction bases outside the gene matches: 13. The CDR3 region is CASSQYPGLAGGPDNEQFF. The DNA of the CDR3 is TGCGCCAGCAGCCAATATCCAGGGCTAGCGGGAGGGCCTGACAATGAGCAGTTCTTC.

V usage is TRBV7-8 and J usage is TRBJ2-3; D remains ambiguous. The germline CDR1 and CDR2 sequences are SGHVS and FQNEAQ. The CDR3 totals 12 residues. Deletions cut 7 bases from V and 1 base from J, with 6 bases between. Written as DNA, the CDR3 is TGTGCCAGCAAGTCTCGCACAGATACGCAGTATTTT. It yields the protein CASKSRTDTQYF.

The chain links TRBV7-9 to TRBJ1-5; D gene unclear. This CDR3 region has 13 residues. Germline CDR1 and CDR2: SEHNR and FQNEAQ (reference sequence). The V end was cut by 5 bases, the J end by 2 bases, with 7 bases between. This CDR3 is CASSTGGNQPQHF. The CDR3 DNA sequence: TGTGCCAGCAGCACGGGAGGCAATCAGCCCCAGCATTTT.

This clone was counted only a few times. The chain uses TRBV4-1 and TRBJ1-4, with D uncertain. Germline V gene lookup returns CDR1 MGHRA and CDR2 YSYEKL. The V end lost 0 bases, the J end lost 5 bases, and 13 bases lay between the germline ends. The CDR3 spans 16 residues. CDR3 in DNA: TGCGCCAGCAGCCAAGACTTTGAACAGTGGAATGAAAAACTGTTTTTT. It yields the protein CASSQDFEQWNEKLFF.

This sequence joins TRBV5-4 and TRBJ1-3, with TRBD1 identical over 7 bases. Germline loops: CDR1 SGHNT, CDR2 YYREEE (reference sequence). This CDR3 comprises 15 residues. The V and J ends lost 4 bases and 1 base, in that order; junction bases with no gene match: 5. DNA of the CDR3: TGTGCCAGCAGCAACATGACAGGGTCTGGAAACACCATATATTTT. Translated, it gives CASSNMTGSGNTIYF.

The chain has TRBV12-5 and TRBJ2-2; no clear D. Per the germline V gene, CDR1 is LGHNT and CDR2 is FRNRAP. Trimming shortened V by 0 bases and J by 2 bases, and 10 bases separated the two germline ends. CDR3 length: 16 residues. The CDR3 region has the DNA TGTGCTAGTGGTTTGGTCCAAACGGGTAACACCGGGGAGCTGTTTTTT. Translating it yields CASGLVQTGNTGELFF. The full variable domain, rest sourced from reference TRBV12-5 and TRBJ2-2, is DARVTQTPRHKVTEMGQEVTMRCQPILGHNTVFWYRQTMMQGLELLAYFRNRAPLDDSGMPKDRFSAEMPDATLATLKIQPSEPRDSAVYFCASGLVQTGNTGELFFGEGSRLTVL.